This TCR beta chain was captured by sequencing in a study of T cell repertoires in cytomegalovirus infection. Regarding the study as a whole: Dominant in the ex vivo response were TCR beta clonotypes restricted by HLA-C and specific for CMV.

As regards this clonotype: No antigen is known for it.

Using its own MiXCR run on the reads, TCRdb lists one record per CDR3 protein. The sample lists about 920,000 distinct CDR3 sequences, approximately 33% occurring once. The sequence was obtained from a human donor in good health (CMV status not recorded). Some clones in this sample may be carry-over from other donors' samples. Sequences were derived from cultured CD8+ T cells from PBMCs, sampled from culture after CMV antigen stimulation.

The CDR3 DNA reads as TGTGCCAGCAGCTTAGAGACAGGGGCCATGAACACTGAAGCTTTCTTT. It is translated as CASSLETGAMNTEAFF. This chain uses TRBV7-6 with TRBJ1-1; 8 bases align to TRBD1. In germline, CDR1 is SGHVS, CDR2 FNYEAQ. J was trimmed by 0 bases and V by 1 base; bases with no gene match: 4. CDR3 length: 16 amino acids.